The clone carrying this T cell receptor (beta chain) occurred a few times. These data originate in a study of regulatory T cells in long-lasting Graves disease. The V gene's germline CDR1 is SEHNR and CDR2 FQNEAQ (reference sequence). The ends were cut back, 6 bases at V and 0 bases at J, with 3 bases in the middle. The CDR3 extends over 13 amino acids. Through Arm-PCR of CDR3 regions and iRepertoire HTBI primers, TCR beta libraries were built. TCRdb itself ran the multiplex PCR reads through MiXCR, one entry per CDR3 protein. The sample lists hundreds of thousands of distinct CDR3 sequences, approximately 15% occurring once. Time point: newly diagnosed GD, antithyroid drugs for less than 3 months. PBMCs provided the RNA from which the TCR library was made. The same sample was also used in a study of T cells in Graves' hyperthyroidism and ophthalmopathy.

The gene calls are TRBV7-9 and TRBJ2-6; D is undetermined. The sample consisted of peripheral blood mononuclear cells (PBMCs), taken at new diagnosis, from a patient treated with antithyroid drugs. The sequence derives from a man in his forties with Graves disease. CDR3 residues: CASSNSGANVLTF. The CDR3 DNA reads TGTGCCAGCAGTAACTCTGGGGCCAACGTCCTGACTTTC.